The entry that follows covers one T cell receptor (beta chain) sequence. Antigen: not known. The sample is drawn from a study of T cell responses to AZD1222 COVID-19 vaccine. General study results and limits: Unmutated variant regions reportedly attract nearly half of all spike-specific TCRs.

Using immunoSEQ multiplex PCR, the repertoire was profiled, and TCRdb retains in-frame clones only, with some absent. The sample has some 89,000 clones, over 85% seen once. V was trimmed by 4 bases and J by 8 bases, leaving 12 bases between them. Germline values: CDR1 SGDLS, CDR2 YYNGEE. This CDR3 has 13 amino acids. The sample was peripheral blood, taken on day 0 of AZD1222 vaccination. The chain carries TRBV9 and TRBJ1-4; D remains ambiguous. The TCR comes from an adult in good health. The CDR3, as DNA: TGTGCCAGCAGCCCTGGGCCGGGGGAAAAACTGTTTTTT. Its protein is CASSPGPGEKLFF.